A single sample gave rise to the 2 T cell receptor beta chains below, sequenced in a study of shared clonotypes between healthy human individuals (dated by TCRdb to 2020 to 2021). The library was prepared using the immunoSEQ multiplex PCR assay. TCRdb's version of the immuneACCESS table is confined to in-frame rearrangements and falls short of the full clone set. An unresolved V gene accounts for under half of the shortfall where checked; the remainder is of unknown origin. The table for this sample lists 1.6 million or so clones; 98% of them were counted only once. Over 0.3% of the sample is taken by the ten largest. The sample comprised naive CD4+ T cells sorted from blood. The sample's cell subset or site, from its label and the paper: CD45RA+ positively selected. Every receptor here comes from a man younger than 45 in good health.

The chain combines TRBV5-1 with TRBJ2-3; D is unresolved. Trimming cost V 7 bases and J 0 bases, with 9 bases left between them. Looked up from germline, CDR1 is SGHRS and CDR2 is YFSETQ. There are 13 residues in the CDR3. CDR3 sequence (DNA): TGCGCCAGCGGCGGTTCTAGCACAGATACGCAGTATTTT. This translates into CASGGSSTDTQYF.

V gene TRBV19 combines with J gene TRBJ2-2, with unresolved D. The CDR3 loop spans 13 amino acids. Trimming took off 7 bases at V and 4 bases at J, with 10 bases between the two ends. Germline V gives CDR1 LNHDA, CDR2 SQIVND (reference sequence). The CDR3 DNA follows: TGTGCCAGTAAGGCGGTGCTCACCGGGGAGCTGTTTTTT. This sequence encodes CASKAVLTGELFF.